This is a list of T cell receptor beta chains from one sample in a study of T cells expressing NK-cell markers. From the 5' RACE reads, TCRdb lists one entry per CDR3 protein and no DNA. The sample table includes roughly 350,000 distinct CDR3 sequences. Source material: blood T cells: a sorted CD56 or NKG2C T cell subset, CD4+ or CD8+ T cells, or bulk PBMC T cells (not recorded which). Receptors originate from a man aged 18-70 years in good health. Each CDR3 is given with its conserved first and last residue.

CDR3: CASSSGVIGAYEQYF
J: TRBJ2-7
V: TRBV5-1

CDR3: CASSHDKSGGYTF
J: TRBJ1-2
V: TRBV6-6

CDR3: CASSPTAAGEWETQYF
J: TRBJ2-5
V: TRBV28

CDR3: CASSLSGEARTETQYF
J: TRBJ2-5
V: TRBV7-9

CDR3: CASSFSGAAEAFF
J: TRBJ1-1
V: TRBV3-1

CDR3: CASSSGQTPNEKLFF
J: TRBJ1-4
V: TRBV5-6

CDR3: CASSLVRRWRPGKDTEAFF
J: TRBJ1-1
V: TRBV14

CDR3: CASSRGLADNPSTDTQYF
J: TRBJ2-3
V: TRBV21-1

CDR3: CASALAGGSNEQFF
J: TRBJ2-1
V: TRBV10-3

CDR3: CSVGMAGANVLTF
J: TRBJ2-6
V: TRBV29-1

CDR3: CATEGTNTYEQYF
J: TRBJ2-7
V: TRBV2

CDR3: CASSRDPPPTGELFF
J: TRBJ2-2
V: TRBV5-1

CDR3: CASSQDLRTGSNYGYTF
J: TRBJ1-2
V: TRBV4-2

CDR3: CASSLGSTGAMQYF
J: TRBJ2-7
V: TRBV7-9

CDR3: CASIPSGGIDTQYF
J: TRBJ2-3
V: TRBV12-3/TRBV12-4

CDR3: CASSLGSGGLLSGELFF
J: TRBJ2-2
V: TRBV5-4

CDR3: CASSAYENTEAFF
J: TRBJ1-1
V: TRBV28

CDR3: CASSPRRSFQETQYF
J: TRBJ2-5
V: TRBV11-2

CDR3: CAIRATGYNEQFF
J: TRBJ2-1
V: TRBV10-3

CDR3: CASSLGPQFNEQFF
J: TRBJ2-1
V: TRBV5-1

CDR3: CSAKLAGGGQYF
J: TRBJ2-3
V: TRBV20-1

CDR3: CASGGTLGYTF
J: TRBJ1-2
V: TRBV6-1

CDR3: CASSQGVGLTPNTGELFF
J: TRBJ2-2
V: TRBV3-1

CDR3: CASSETGRTYEQYF
J: TRBJ2-7
V: TRBV10-2

CDR3: CSAKGKEGRPQHF
J: TRBJ1-5
V: TRBV20-1

CDR3: CASSLIQDDGYTF
J: TRBJ1-2
V: TRBV5-6

CDR3: CATKNGKGGYTF
J: TRBJ1-2
V: TRBV21-1

CDR3: CSARSPYAYEQYF
J: TRBJ2-7
V: TRBV20-1

CDR3: CASSLEGRANEKLFF
J: TRBJ1-4
V: TRBV7-9

CDR3: CASSQDPGMVYGYTF
J: TRBJ1-2
V: TRBV4-1

CDR3: CASSLGQGLNQPQHF
J: TRBJ1-5
V: TRBV5-1

CDR3: CASSRRGSETQYF
J: TRBJ2-5
V: TRBV7-9

CDR3: CASSLWGAGYTF
J: TRBJ1-2
V: TRBV7-2

CDR3: CASSLERGQAYEQYF
J: TRBJ2-7
V: TRBV7-2

CDR3: CASKKIRVNTEAFF
J: TRBJ1-1
V: TRBV6-1

CDR3: CASSPTGGRDNEQFF
J: TRBJ2-1
V: TRBV12-3/TRBV12-4

CDR3: CASSQVGQGSYNEQFF
J: TRBJ2-1
V: TRBV4-1

CDR3: CASSRLGPGYGYTF
J: TRBJ1-2
V: TRBV3-1

CDR3: CASSFNPPGLQETQYF
J: TRBJ2-5
V: TRBV5-4

CDR3: CASSYGRGRARTGELFF
J: TRBJ2-2
V: TRBV6-5

CDR3: CASSLARRGSSGEQYF
J: TRBJ2-7
V: TRBV27

CDR3: CASSSSTLVTEAFF
J: TRBJ1-1
V: TRBV6-5

CDR3: CASSLGPHTEAFF
J: TRBJ1-1
V: TRBV7-6

CDR3: CASSSFDRVNTEAFF
J: TRBJ1-1
V: TRBV7-9

CDR3: CASRAPGRNTQYF
J: TRBJ2-3
V: TRBV7-9

CDR3: CASSRKQGGDTEAFF
J: TRBJ1-1
V: TRBV4-2

CDR3: CSVLNRGGNEQYF
J: TRBJ2-7
V: TRBV20-1

CDR3: CASSLRAGRFSEQFF
J: TRBJ2-1
V: TRBV12-3/TRBV12-4

CDR3: CSARTGGQSNGEQYF
J: TRBJ2-7
V: TRBV20-1

CDR3: CASRIYRDYTYEQYF
J: TRBJ2-7
V: TRBV3-1

CDR3: CASSGEGSNQPQHF
J: TRBJ1-5
V: TRBV5-1

CDR3: CASNRGQGGSGNTIYF
J: TRBJ1-3
V: TRBV7-8

CDR3: CSARPGGIGGEQYF
J: TRBJ2-7
V: TRBV20-1

CDR3: CASSLERKTQYF
J: TRBJ2-5
V: TRBV5-4

CDR3: CASRDRNYEQYF
J: TRBJ2-7
V: TRBV2

CDR3: CASSSTGRSPTDTQYF
J: TRBJ2-3
V: TRBV7-6

CDR3: CSARGRGPYRDRVQPQHF
J: TRBJ1-5
V: TRBV20-1

CDR3: CASSMILEDTIYF
J: TRBJ1-3
V: TRBV6-1

CDR3: CASSSTGGPGTDTQYF
J: TRBJ2-3
V: TRBV12-3/TRBV12-4